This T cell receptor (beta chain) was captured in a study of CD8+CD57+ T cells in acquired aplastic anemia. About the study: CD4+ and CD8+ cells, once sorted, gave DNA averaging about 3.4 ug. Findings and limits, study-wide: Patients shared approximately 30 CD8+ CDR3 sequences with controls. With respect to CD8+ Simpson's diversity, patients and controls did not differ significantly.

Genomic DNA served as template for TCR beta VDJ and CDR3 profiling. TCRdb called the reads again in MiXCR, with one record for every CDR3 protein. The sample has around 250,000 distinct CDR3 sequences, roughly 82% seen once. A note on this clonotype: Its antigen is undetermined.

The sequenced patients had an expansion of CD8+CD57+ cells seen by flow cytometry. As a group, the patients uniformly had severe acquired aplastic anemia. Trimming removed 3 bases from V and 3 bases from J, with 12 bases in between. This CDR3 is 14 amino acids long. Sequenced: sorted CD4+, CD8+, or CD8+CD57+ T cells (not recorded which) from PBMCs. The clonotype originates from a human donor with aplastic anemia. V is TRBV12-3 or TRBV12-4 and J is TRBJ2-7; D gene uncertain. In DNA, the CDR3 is TGTGCCAGCAGTTTTGGTGGGCAGTTCTACGAGCAGTACGTC. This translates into CASSFGGQFYEQYV.